The 26 T cell receptor beta chains below come from one sample, sequenced in a study of T cell responses to AZD1222 COVID-19 vaccine. Assay: immunoSEQ multiplex PCR; the TCRdb copy retains only in-frame clones and omits some. Of under 150,000 clones in the sample, 91% were seen once. The input for sequencing was peripheral blood, taken 28 days after the second AZD1222 dose. These receptors originate from an adult who received the AZD1222 COVID-19 vaccine.

This clone showed up just a few times. The J gene is TRBJ2-3, the V gene TRBV2, with D possibly called TRBD1 or TRBD2 (5 bases each). V shed 7 bases and J shed 0 bases, with 11 bases lying between them. The CDR3 consists of 14 residues. Per the germline V gene, CDR1 is SNHLY and CDR2 is FYNNEI. This CDR3 reads CASTGTLSTDTQYF. The CDR3 nucleotides read TGTGCCAGCACCGGGACGTTGAGCACAGATACGCAGTATTTT.

The J gene is TRBJ1-3, the V gene TRBV10-3; 9 bases are a match to TRBD1. Unmatched junction bases numbered 9, after V lost 5 bases and J lost 4 bases. The CDR3 sequence is 16 residues long. CDR1 and CDR2 (germline): ENHRY, SYGVKD. In DNA, the CDR3 is TGTGCCATCAGTCCCGCCGGGACAGGGTTCGGAAACACCATATATTTT. Residues: CAISPAGTGFGNTIYF.

In this sample, this clone turned up once. The rearrangement uses TRBV9 and TRBJ1-2; D is unresolved. Germline V gene data show CDR1 as SGDLS and CDR2 as YYNGEE. The CDR3 totals 15 residues. V was trimmed by 0 bases and J by 0 bases, leaving 9 bases between them. The CDR3 sequence: CASSVGLGANYGYTF. The CDR3 DNA is TGTGCCAGCAGCGTAGGTCTTGGAGCTAACTATGGCTACACCTTC.

The rearrangement uses TRBV9 and TRBJ1-5, with a possible D match to TRBD1 (5 bases). CDR1 is SGDLS, CDR2 YYNGEE, per germline. CDR3 length equals 14 residues. V was cut by 3 bases and J by 3 bases, with 10 bases left in between. The CDR3 DNA reads as TGTGCCAGCAGCGATAGGGGTCTCAATCAGCCCCAGCATTTT. Its translation is CASSDRGLNQPQHF.

In regard to this clone: The same CDR3 is also encoded by other DNA sequences in this sample. The rearrangement joins TRBV5-1 to TRBJ1-1; D unclear. Germline V lookup: CDR1 SGHRS, CDR2 YFSETQ. The CDR3 consists of 13 residues. V lost 1 base to trimming and J lost 1 base, with 5 bases between them. For the CDR3, the DNA is TGCGCCAGCAGCTTGACGGCGAACACTGAAGCTTTCTTT. As protein: CASSLTANTEAFF.

The chain carries TRBV18 and TRBJ1-1; possible D gene TRBD1, 5 bases. The CDR3 loop spans 15 amino acids. Germline-derived CDR1 and CDR2 are KGHSH and LQKENI. Trimming pared 0 bases from V and 0 bases from J, leaving 8 bases between. The CDR3 loop is CASSPPRVVNTEAFF. The CDR3 region has the DNA TGTGCCAGCTCACCACCCAGGGTGGTGAACACTGAAGCTTTCTTT.

The V gene is TRBV13, the J gene TRBJ1-2; the match to TRBD1 covers 8 bases. This CDR3 region has 14 residues. V lost 5 bases, J lost 2 bases, and 4 bases stayed unmatched. Germline CDR1 reads PRHDT; CDR2 reads FYEKMQ (reference sequence). CDR3 nucleotide sequence: TGTGCCAGCAGCCCAGGACAGGGAAACTATGGCTACACCTTC. Amino acid sequence: CASSPGQGNYGYTF.

The V gene is TRBV23-1, the J gene TRBJ2-7, with 9 positions matching TRBD1. TRBV23-1 is an open reading frame, and its role is uncertain. The trim removed 7 bases at V and 2 bases at J, leaving 18 bases unmatched. The CDR3 loop spans 18 amino acids. The CDR3 DNA sequence: TGCGCCAGCAAATTTCCGATCCGGGACAGGGCAGTCACCTACGAGCAGTACGTC. This codes for CASKFPIRDRAVTYEQYV.

For the CDR3, the DNA is TGTGCCAGCCTTGGAACGGGGAGTGAAGCTTTCTTT. Encoded protein: CASLGTGSEAFF. This chain links TRBV6-5 with TRBJ1-1; D not certain. The CDR3 runs 12 residues. Germline assignment: CDR1 MNHEY and CDR2 SVGAGI. Trimming took off 8 bases at V and 7 bases at J, with 14 bases between the two ends.

The chain carries TRBV7-8 and TRBJ1-2; D might be TRBD1 (5 bases). Germline V gives CDR1 SGHVS, CDR2 FQNEAQ. This CDR3 is built from 13 residues. V was pared by 5 bases and J by 5 bases, with 12 bases between. The CDR3 region is CASSPGRMYGYTF. The DNA for the CDR3 is TGTGCCAGCAGCCCAGGGCGTATGTATGGCTACACCTTC.

The V gene is TRBV4-1, the J gene TRBJ1-5; 7 bases map to TRBD1. Germline-derived CDR1 and CDR2 are MGHRA and YSYEKL. The CDR3 sequence is 14 residues long. V lost 4 bases to trimming and J lost 9 bases; unmatched junction nucleotides: 9. CDR3 coding DNA: TGCGCCAGCAGCCCTACAGGGGTCCTTGGGCCCCAGCATTTT. Its translation is CASSPTGVLGPQHF.

The CDR3 coding sequence is TGTGCCAGCAGCACAGGCCAGACTGCAGGGGATACGCAGTATTTT. It translates to CASSTGQTAGDTQYF. The chain carries TRBV11-3 and TRBJ2-3, with a possible D match to TRBD1 (5 bases). Trimming cost V 5 bases and J 6 bases, with 18 bases left between them. CDR1 is SGHNT, CDR2 YENEEA, per germline. The CDR3 runs to 15 residues.

In DNA, the CDR3 is TGTGCCAGCAGCCAAGGTACAGGGGCTCTGACTGAAGCTTTCTTT. Encoded protein: CASSQGTGALTEAFF. The chain has TRBV3-1 (or the pseudogene TRBV3-2) and TRBJ1-1, with TRBD1 identical over 7 bases. Germline values: CDR1 LGHDT, CDR2 YNNKEL (reference sequence). This CDR3 has 15 residues. The ends lost 1 base at V and 5 bases at J; junction bases unmatched: 7.

The chain couples TRBV7-2 to TRBJ2-7, with 8 bases lining up with TRBD2. Germline loops: CDR1 SGHTA, CDR2 FQGNSA. Unmatched junction bases numbered 11, after V lost 7 bases and J lost 3 bases. The CDR3 is 15 amino acids. The CDR3 is CASTHGGAGDYEQYF. The CDR3 region has the DNA TGTGCCAGCACCCACGGGGGAGCGGGGGACTACGAGCAGTACTTC.

The chain employs TRBV7-2 and TRBJ1-2, with D possibly matching TRBD1 (5 bases). The CDR3 extends over 14 amino acids. The V and J ends lost 8 bases and 2 bases respectively, with 15 bases between them. CDR1 and CDR2 from the germline V gene are SGHTA and FQGNSA. The CDR3 DNA sequence: TGTGCCAGCGCCTCGGGGGGAGGGAACTATGGCTACACCTTC. Its translation: CASASGGGNYGYTF.

The V call is TRBV7-9, the J call TRBJ2-1; D unresolved. Germline lookup yields CDR1 SEHNR and CDR2 FQNEAQ (reference sequence). Trimming shortened V by 5 bases and J by 4 bases, and 9 bases separated the two germline ends. The CDR3 spans 13 residues. The CDR3 protein is CASSPGVYNEQFF. CDR3 coding DNA: TGTGCCAGCAGCCCTGGGGTGTACAATGAGCAGTTCTTC.

The chain links TRBV11-3 to TRBJ1-2, with D perhaps TRBD1 (5 bases). The V and J ends lost 1 base and 3 bases respectively, with 6 bases between them. The CDR3 is 13 residues long. Germline V lookup: CDR1 SGHNT, CDR2 YENEEA. The CDR3 spells CASSLAGHYGYTF. As DNA, the CDR3 is TGTGCCAGCAGCTTAGCAGGGCACTATGGCTACACCTTC.

The chain carries TRBV19 and TRBJ1-1; a possible D gene is TRBD1 (5 bases). Germline V gives CDR1 LNHDA, CDR2 SQIVND (reference sequence). The V gene lost 7 bases and the J gene lost 6 bases, with 15 bases spanning the gap. This CDR3 region has 13 residues. In DNA form, the CDR3 reads TGTGCCAGTACCCCGGCAGGGCGCGCTGAAGCTTTCTTT. Its translation: CASTPAGRAEAFF.

The chain has TRBV3-1 (or the pseudogene TRBV3-2) and TRBJ2-1; 8 bases line up with TRBD2. Germline V lookup: CDR1 LGHDT, CDR2 YNNKEL (reference sequence). After removal of 6 bases from V and 5 bases from J, the junction contained 9 bases not matched to a gene. The CDR3 totals 15 residues. The CDR3 DNA follows: TGTGCCAGCAGTCTACCGGGACTAGGAGACAATGAGCAGTTCTTC. As protein: CASSLPGLGDNEQFF.

The rearrangement joins TRBV27 to TRBJ2-1; 8 bases align to TRBD1. Germline V gene data show CDR1 as MNHEY and CDR2 as SMNVEV (reference sequence). Losses at the gene ends were 4 bases for V and 7 bases for J; bases not matched to a gene: 6. The CDR3 runs 14 residues. CDR3 nucleotides: TGTGCCAGCAGTTCCCCCGGGACAGGAAATGAGCAGTTCTTC. As protein: CASSSPGTGNEQFF.

The V gene is TRBV19, the J gene TRBJ2-2, with D possibly TRBD1 on 6 matching bases. The germline V gene encodes CDR1 LNHDA and CDR2 SQIVND (reference sequence). V lost 4 bases and J 4 bases, leaving 19 bases between the germline ends. The CDR3 extends over 17 amino acids. In DNA form, the CDR3 reads TGTGCCAGTAGTACAGGCGGTCAGGGGCTTTTCACCGGGGAGCTGTTTTTT. Protein sequence: CASSTGGQGLFTGELFF.

The chain carries TRBV11-2 and TRBJ1-2; 8 bases align to TRBD1. Germline CDR1 SGHAT, CDR2 FQNNGV. The CDR3 sequence is 14 residues long. Unmatched junction bases numbered 4, after V lost 5 bases and J lost 2 bases. The CDR3 protein is CASSRSGGNYGYTF. The DNA for the CDR3 is TGTGCCAGCAGCCGCTCAGGGGGCAACTATGGCTACACCTTC.

This chain links TRBV6-6 with TRBJ1-2; TRBD1 agrees at 7 bases. The CDR3 spans 15 residues. J gave up 2 bases and V 8 bases, and 11 bases lay outside the gene matches. Germline-derived CDR1 and CDR2 are MNHNY and SVGAGI (reference sequence). The CDR3 DNA is TGTGCCAGCTTCCTTGGAGGGGGCGCGAACTATGGCTACACCTTC. Amino acid sequence: CASFLGGGANYGYTF.

The rearrangement joins TRBV19 to TRBJ1-4, with D perhaps matching TRBD1 (6 bases). V was cut by 4 bases and J by 3 bases, with 21 bases left in between. The V gene's germline CDR1 is LNHDA and CDR2 SQIVND (reference sequence). The CDR3 is 18 amino acids. CDR3 sequence reads: CASSTLGGAELANEKLFF. CDR3 sequence (DNA): TGTGCCAGTAGTACCCTAGGGGGGGCCGAATTGGCTAATGAAAAACTGTTTTTT. Complete variable domain (other parts from reference TRBV19 and TRBJ1-4): DGGITQSPKYLFRKEGQNVTLSCEQNLNHDAMYWYRQDPGQGLRLIYYSQIVNDFQKGDIAEGYSVSREKKESFPLTVTSAQKNPTAFYLCASSTLGGAELANEKLFFGSGTQLSVL.

This clone was recorded once. The chain joins TRBV5-1 to TRBJ2-5, with 12 nucleotides matching TRBD2. The J segment lost 5 bases and the V segment lost 3 bases, leaving 14 bases of the junction unmatched. The CDR3 covers 18 residues. Germline CDR1 and CDR2: SGHRS and YFSETQ. CDR3 nucleotide sequence: TGCGCCAGCAGCTCATTACCTCTAGCGGGAGGGCCTCGGGAGACCCAGTACTTC. It codes for CASSSLPLAGGPRETQYF.

The gene calls are TRBV14 and TRBJ2-5; a weak D match, TRBD1 (5 bases). The CDR3 consists of 15 residues. Trimming pared 0 bases from V and 7 bases from J, leaving 15 bases between. Germline V lookup: CDR1 SGHDN, CDR2 FVKESK. CDR3 in amino acids: CASSQEYRGPGTQYF. The DNA for the CDR3 is TGTGCCAGCAGCCAAGAGTATAGGGGTCCGGGGACCCAGTACTTC.